The clone carrying this T cell receptor (beta chain) was picked up a small number of times. Since the CDR3 does not end with the conserved phenylalanine or tryptophan, this likely comes from a read error. The data are from a study of T-cell reconstitution after alpha-beta-depleted transplantation in children. The CDR3 extends over 13 amino acids. Germline assignment: CDR1 SQVTM and CDR2 ANQGSEA. Trimming stripped 0 bases from V and 4 bases from J, with 9 bases between. Researchers prepared the TCRbeta library using unique molecular identifiers, the study reports. TCRdb passed the PCR reads through MiXCR, listing each CDR3 protein once. The sample contains roughly 400,000 distinct CDR3 sequences, roughly 22% of which appear only once.

The sequenced sample was PBMCs from the stem cell graft donor, obtained from the stem cell graft. This receptor was obtained from a human donor who donated a stem cell graft to a child with acute myeloid leukemia. The gene calls are TRBV29-1 and TRBJ1-2, with D perhaps TRBD1 (5 bases). The CDR3 bases are TGCAGCGTTGAAGAAAGGGGTCTCTATGGCTACACCGTC. It codes for CSVEERGLYGYTV.